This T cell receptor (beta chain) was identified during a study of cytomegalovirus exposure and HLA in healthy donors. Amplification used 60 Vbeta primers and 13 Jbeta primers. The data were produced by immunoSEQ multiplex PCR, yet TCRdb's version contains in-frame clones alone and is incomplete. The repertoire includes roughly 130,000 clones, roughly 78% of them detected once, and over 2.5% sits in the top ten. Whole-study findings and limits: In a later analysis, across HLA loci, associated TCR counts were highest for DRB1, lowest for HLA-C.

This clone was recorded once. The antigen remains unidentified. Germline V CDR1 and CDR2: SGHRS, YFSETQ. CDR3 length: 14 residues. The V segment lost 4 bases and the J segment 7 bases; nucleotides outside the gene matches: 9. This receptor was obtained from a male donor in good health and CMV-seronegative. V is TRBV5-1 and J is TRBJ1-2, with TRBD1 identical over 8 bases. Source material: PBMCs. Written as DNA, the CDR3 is TGCGCCAGCAGCCCGCGGACAGGGACGTTTGGCTACACCTTC. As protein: CASSPRTGTFGYTF.